This TCR beta chain appears in the sequencing data of a study of blood T cell repertoires in COVID-19. Looking at the study overall: Nucleic acid was either cDNA or gDNA, and it came from T cells, B-cell-depleted T cells, or PBMCs.

Libraries were prepared by immunoSEQ multiplex PCR; TCRdb keeps only in-frame clonotypes and omits some of them. Of over 200,000 clones listed, roughly nine tenths are singletons. V lost 8 bases and J lost 3; bases outside the gene matches: 7. Germline loops: CDR1 MNHNY, CDR2 SVGAGI (reference sequence). This CDR3 is 14 amino acids long. Participant age was about 18 to 89 years, and participants resided in 25 or so US areas. Cohorts were determined from participant-reported clinical history. The chain combines TRBV6-6 with TRBJ2-7, with 10 bases that match TRBD2. This clonotype was obtained from a man aged 25-40 years who had recovered from COVID-19. The sequenced sample was PBMCs or T cells enriched from blood (not recorded which). CDR3 region: CASRLAGLLYEQYF. The DNA for the CDR3 is TGTGCCAGCCGACTAGCGGGTCTTCTCTACGAGCAGTACTTC.